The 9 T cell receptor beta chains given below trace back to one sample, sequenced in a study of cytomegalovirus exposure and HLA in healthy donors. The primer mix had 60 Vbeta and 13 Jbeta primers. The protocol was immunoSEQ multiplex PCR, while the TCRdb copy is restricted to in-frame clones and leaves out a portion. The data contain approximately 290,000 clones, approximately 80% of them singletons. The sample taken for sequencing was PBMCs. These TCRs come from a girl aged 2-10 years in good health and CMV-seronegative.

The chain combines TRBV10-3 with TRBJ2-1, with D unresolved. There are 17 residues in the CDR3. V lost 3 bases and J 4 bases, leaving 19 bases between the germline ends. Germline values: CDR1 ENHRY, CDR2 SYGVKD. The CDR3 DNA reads TGTGCCATCAGTGACTGGCGGTTCCCGGCCCGATACAATGAGCAGTTCTTC. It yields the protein CAISDWRFPARYNEQFF.

For the CDR3, the DNA is TGTGCCAGCAGCCAAGGACTCGACACCGGGGAGCTGTTTTTT. Its translation: CASSQGLDTGELFF. This chain connects TRBV5-5 to TRBJ2-2; D may be TRBD2 (5 bases). The V gene lost 4 bases and the J gene lost 3 bases, with 10 bases spanning the gap. Germline loops: CDR1 SGHKS, CDR2 YYEKEE (reference sequence). This CDR3 has 14 residues.

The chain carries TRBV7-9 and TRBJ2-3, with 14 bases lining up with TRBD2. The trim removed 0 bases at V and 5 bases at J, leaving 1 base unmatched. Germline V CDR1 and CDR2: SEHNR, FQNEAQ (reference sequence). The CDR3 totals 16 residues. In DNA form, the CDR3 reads TGTGCCAGCAGCTTAGCAGGGACTAGCGGGGGAGATACGCAGTATTTT. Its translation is CASSLAGTSGGDTQYF.

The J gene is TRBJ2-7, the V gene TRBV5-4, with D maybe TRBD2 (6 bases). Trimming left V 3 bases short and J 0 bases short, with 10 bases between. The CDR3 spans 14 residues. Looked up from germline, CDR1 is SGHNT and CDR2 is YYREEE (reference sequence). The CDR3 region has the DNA TGTGCCAGCAGCTCGGGACTCAGCTCCTACGAGCAGTACTTC. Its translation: CASSSGLSSYEQYF.

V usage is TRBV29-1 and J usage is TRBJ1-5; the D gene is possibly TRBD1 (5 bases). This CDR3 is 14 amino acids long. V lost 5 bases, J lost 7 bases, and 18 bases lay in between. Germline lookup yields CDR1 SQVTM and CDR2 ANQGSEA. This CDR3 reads CSVRDGGMGQPQHF. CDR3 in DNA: TGCAGCGTTAGGGACGGAGGGATGGGCCAGCCCCAGCATTTT.

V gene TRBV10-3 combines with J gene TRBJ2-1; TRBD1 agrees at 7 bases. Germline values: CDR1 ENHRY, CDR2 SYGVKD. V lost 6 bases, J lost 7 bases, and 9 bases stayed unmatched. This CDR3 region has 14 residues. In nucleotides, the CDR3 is TGTGCCATCAGGGGACAGAGGGGTTGGAATGAGCAGTTCTTC. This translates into CAIRGQRGWNEQFF.

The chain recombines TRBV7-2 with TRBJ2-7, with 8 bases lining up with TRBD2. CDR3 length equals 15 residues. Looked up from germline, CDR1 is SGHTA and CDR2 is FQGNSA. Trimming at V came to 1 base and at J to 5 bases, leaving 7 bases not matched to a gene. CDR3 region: CASSLVLGLAHEQYF. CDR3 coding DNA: TGTGCCAGCAGCTTAGTTTTAGGACTAGCCCACGAGCAGTACTTC.

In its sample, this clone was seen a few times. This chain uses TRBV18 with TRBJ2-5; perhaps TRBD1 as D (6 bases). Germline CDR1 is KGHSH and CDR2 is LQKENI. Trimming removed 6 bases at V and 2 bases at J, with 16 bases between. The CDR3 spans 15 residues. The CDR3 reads CASSPDTGMQETQYF. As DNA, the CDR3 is TGTGCCAGCTCTCCAGATACAGGGATGCAAGAGACCCAGTACTTC.

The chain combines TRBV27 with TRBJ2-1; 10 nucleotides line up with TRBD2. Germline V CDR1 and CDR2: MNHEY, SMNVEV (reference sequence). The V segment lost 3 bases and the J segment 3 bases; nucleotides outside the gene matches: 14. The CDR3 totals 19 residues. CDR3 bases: TGTGCCAGCAGTTTCACCCAAGCCCCCTTAGCGGGAGGCTACAATGAGCAGTTCTTC. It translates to CASSFTQAPLAGGYNEQFF.